A selection of T cell receptor beta chains follows, all from one sample in a study of T-cell memory formation after mild COVID-19. TCRdb re-called the 5' RACE reads through MiXCR, storing one row per CDR3 protein. Among 280,000 or so distinct CDR3 sequences listed, 8.2% were seen once. The sequenced sample consisted of PBMCs or a T cell subset sorted from them (not recorded which). These receptors originate from a man younger than 35 who had mild COVID-19 (a few samples of this study predate the infection). Cell type and time point are not known. Both conserved end residues are part of each CDR3. D genes are given only for firm matches. Only part of the rows carry a size: once, few, many, or a class if the clone is expanded.

d_gene	j_gene	v_gene	abundance	CDR3aa	CDR3nt
TRBD1	TRBJ1-6	TRBV9	.	CASSGTDHSPLHF	TGTGCCAGCAGTGGGACAGATCATTCACCCCTCCACTTT
.	TRBJ2-1	TRBV7-9	.	CASSPREINEQFF	TGTGCCAGCAGCCCACGGGAAATCAATGAGCAGTTCTTC
TRBD2	TRBJ2-3	TRBV9	many	CASSGSPLAASTDTQYF	TGTGCCAGCAGCGGATCCCCCCTAGCGGCCAGCACAGATACGCAGTATTTT
.	TRBJ2-5	TRBV7-2	few	CASSLGATETQYF	TGTGCCAGCAGCTTAGGAGCTACTGAGACCCAGTACTTC
.	TRBJ1-2	TRBV28	few	CASRYREAGYGYTF	TGTGCCAGCAGATACAGGGAAGCCGGCTATGGCTACACCTTC
.	TRBJ1-5	TRBV6-2/TRBV6-3	.	CASSATLQGPQHF	TGTGCCAGCAGTGCCACACTTCAAGGGCCCCAGCATTTT
.	TRBJ2-3	TRBV7-6	few	CASSLSSAGASASTDTQYF	TGTGCCAGCAGCTTAAGTTCGGCGGGGGCCTCCGCTAGCACAGATACGCAGTATTTT
.	TRBJ2-2	TRBV5-6	.	CASSLAGRTNTGELFF	TGTGCCAGCAGCTTGGCTGGGCGGACGAACACCGGGGAGCTGTTTTTT
.	TRBJ1-2	TRBV7-2	.	CASSLERVLSNYGYTF	TGTGCCAGCAGCTTAGAACGGGTCCTCTCTAACTATGGCTACACCTTC
TRBD2	TRBJ2-5	TRBV24-1	few	CATGTSGLETQYF	TGTGCCACCGGAACTAGCGGGTTAGAGACCCAGTACTTC
.	TRBJ2-1	TRBV5-1	many	CASSLAGLGGDEQFF	TGCGCCAGCAGCTTGGCTGGGTTGGGTGGCGATGAGCAGTTCTTC
.	TRBJ2-5	TRBV24-1	many	CATSDPRTEETQYF	TGTGCCACCAGTGATCCCCGGACAGAAGAGACCCAGTACTTC
TRBD1	TRBJ1-5	TRBV6-5	many	CASSPRTGGYSNQPQHF	TGTGCCAGCAGTCCTCGGACAGGGGGGTATAGCAATCAGCCCCAGCATTTT
.	TRBJ1-4	TRBV3-1	.	CASSHSLGQPNEKLFF	TGTGCCAGCAGCCATTCGTTGGGGCAGCCTAATGAAAAACTGTTTTTT
.	TRBJ2-7	TRBV4-3	.	CASSPGFTYEQYF	TGCGCCAGCAGCCCGGGTTTTACCTACGAGCAGTACTTC
.	TRBJ1-1	TRBV12-3/TRBV12-4	few	CASSFYTTEAFF	TGTGCCAGCAGTTTCTATACCACTGAAGCTTTCTTT
.	TRBJ2-1	TRBV28	.	CASKPRDLLLHEQFF	TGTGCCAGCAAACCCCGGGACCTCTTATTGCATGAGCAGTTCTTC
TRBD2	TRBJ2-1	TRBV20-1	.	CSARNPGTSGVNEQFF	TGCAGTGCTAGAAACCCCGGGACTAGCGGGGTCAATGAGCAGTTCTTC
TRBD1	TRBJ1-2	TRBV6-2/TRBV6-3	many	CASSYTALPGTGLYGYTF	TGTGCCAGCAGTTACACGGCGTTACCTGGGACAGGTTTATATGGCTACACCTTC
.	TRBJ1-1	TRBV7-3	many	CASSFTANTEAFF	TGTGCCAGCAGCTTTACTGCGAACACTGAAGCTTTCTTT
.	TRBJ1-6	TRBV4-2	few	CASSRDARSPNSPLHF	TGTGCCAGCAGCCGGGATGCCCGGTCTCCCAATTCACCCCTCCACTTT
TRBD2	TRBJ2-3	TRBV11-2	.	CASSLAGTSGVDTQYF	TGTGCCAGCAGCTTAGCCGGGACTAGCGGGGTAGATACGCAGTATTTT